These T cell receptor beta chains were read from a single sample in a study of T cell repertoires in cytomegalovirus infection. Each CDR3 protein is one row after TCRdb ran MiXCR on the reads. Here the sample spans roughly 640,000 distinct CDR3 sequences, 20% to 25% being singletons. Sample: CD8+ T cells from PBMCs. The receptor set was obtained from a human donor in good health (CMV status not recorded). Some clones in this sample may be carry-over from other donors' samples. CDR3s include the opening cysteine and the closing phenylalanine or tryptophan. A D gene is named only where the DNA matches it firmly. Size is omitted from some rows. Given values are once, few, many or a class for expanded clones.

DNA,CDR3,V,D,size,J
TGCAGTGCTAGAGGGGGACAGGGGATCACCGGGGAGCTGTTTTTT,CSARGGQGITGELFF,TRBV20-1,TRBD1,.,TRBJ2-2
TGTGCCAGCACCCCCGACAGGTTCCCTGAAGCTTTCTTT,CASTPDRFPEAFF,TRBV2,.,many,TRBJ1-1
TGCAGTGCTAGAGGGATAGAAAGGTACGAGCAGTACTTC,CSARGIERYEQYF,TRBV20-1,.,few,TRBJ2-7
TGTGCCAGCAGTTACGTGAATGGGGATGAGCAGTACTTC,CASSYVNGDEQYF,TRBV6-5,.,.,TRBJ2-7
TGTGCCAGCAGCCCAGACCCAGGGAACTATGGCTACACCTTC,CASSPDPGNYGYTF,TRBV7-3,.,.,TRBJ1-2
TGTGCCAGCAGTTGGGGGACTTCTGGGGCCAACGTCCTGACTTTC,CASSWGTSGANVLTF,TRBV27,.,.,TRBJ2-6
TGTGCCACCGGCGGACAGGGCAATCAGCCCCAGCATTTT,CATGGQGNQPQHF,TRBV7-9,TRBD1,many,TRBJ1-5
TGCAGTGCTAGAGGCTCGGGGAATGAGCAGTTCTTC,CSARGSGNEQFF,TRBV20-1,.,.,TRBJ2-1
TGTGCCAGCAGCTTAGGGACAGGGGACCAGGCGGTTGGCTACACCTTC,CASSLGTGDQAVGYTF,TRBV7-9,TRBD1,few,TRBJ1-2
TGTGCCAGCAGCTTAGTAGGGAGACGCGACCCTCTAGGAATGGGAGAGCAGTTCTTC,CASSLVGRRDPLGMGEQFF,TRBV7-6,.,.,TRBJ2-1
TGTGCCAGCAGCCCTAGATCGGGGAGGCTTAGCACAGATACGCAGTATTTT,CASSPRSGRLSTDTQYF,TRBV7-6,.,many,TRBJ2-3
TGTGCCAGCAGCTTTACAGGGGTTAGCACAGATACGCAGTATTTT,CASSFTGVSTDTQYF,TRBV7-2,TRBD1,few,TRBJ2-3
TGCAGCGTTGAAGGGTCCTTATACGAGCAGTACTTC,CSVEGSLYEQYF,TRBV29-1,.,few,TRBJ2-7
TGCAGTGCTAGATCTAGAAAAGCTAATCGCTACACCTTC,CSARSRKANRYTF,TRBV20-1,.,.,TRBJ1-2
TGTGCCAGTACGGGGGCAGCCAATGAGCAGTTCTTC,CASTGAANEQFF,TRBV19,.,.,TRBJ2-1
TGCAGCGTTGAGGGACAGCACTACGAGCAGTACTTC,CSVEGQHYEQYF,TRBV29-1,TRBD1,.,TRBJ2-7
TGTGCCAGTAAATTCGGCAGCGGGGGTTACTACGAGCAGTACTTC,CASKFGSGGYYEQYF,TRBV19,TRBD2,few,TRBJ2-7
TGTGCCAGCAGTTTAGCACTCCGGGACCCCTACGAGCAGTACTTC,CASSLALRDPYEQYF,TRBV12-3/TRBV12-4,.,.,TRBJ2-7
TGTGCCAACAGCTTAACGGGCTTTGAGCAGTTCTTC,CANSLTGFEQFF,TRBV7-9,.,.,TRBJ2-1
TGTGCCAACAGCCTACCGACGGAAGAGACCCAGTACTTC,CANSLPTEETQYF,TRBV7-2,.,.,TRBJ2-5
TGTGCCATCAGTGAGTCAACGGGACAAGACACCGGGGAGCTGGTTTTT,CAISESTGQDTGELVF,TRBV10-3,.,.,TRBJ2-2
TGTGCCAGCAGCTTTGGGGTCGATACCCAGTACTTC,CASSFGVDTQYF,TRBV6-2/TRBV6-3,.,.,TRBJ2-5
TGTGCCAGCAGTTTATATGGGGGATCGAGCACAGATACGCAGTATTTT,CASSLYGGSSTDTQYF,TRBV28,.,.,TRBJ2-3
TGTGCCAGCATCCACAGGGGGATGAACACTGAAGCTTTCTTT,CASIHRGMNTEAFF,TRBV6-1,TRBD1,many,TRBJ1-1
TGTGCCAGCAGCCTCCCGGGACAGGGGTCCGAATCATCCTACAATGAGCAGTTCTTC,CASSLPGQGSESSYNEQFF,TRBV6-6,TRBD1,few,TRBJ2-1
TGTGCCAGTAAGCCGGGACATAAGTTTGGCTATGGCTACACCTTC,CASKPGHKFGYGYTF,TRBV19,.,few,TRBJ1-2
TGTGCCAGCAGCCCCGAGGGAGGGGGTGGTGAGCAGTTCTTC,CASSPEGGGGEQFF,TRBV7-9,.,many,TRBJ2-1
TGCAGTGCTAGAGCGGGAATAAACTCACCCCTCCACTTT,CSARAGINSPLHF,TRBV20-1,.,.,TRBJ1-6
TGTGCCAGCAGAAGGACAGGGGGCAAGACTGAAGCTTTCTTT,CASRRTGGKTEAFF,TRBV14,TRBD1,.,TRBJ1-1
TGCAGTGCTCTCAAGGGGGAAGGGTATGGCTACACCTTC,CSALKGEGYGYTF,TRBV20-1,.,few,TRBJ1-2
TGTGCCAGCAGCTTAGGGCAGCCTGAAAACACCGGGGAGCTGTTTTTT,CASSLGQPENTGELFF,TRBV11-1,.,.,TRBJ2-2
TGCAGCGTTGGAGCAGGGGATGAGCAGTTCTTC,CSVGAGDEQFF,TRBV29-1,.,.,TRBJ2-1
TGTGCCAGCAGCTTAGGAGGAGGGGATCAGCCCCAGCATTTT,CASSLGGGDQPQHF,TRBV7-9,.,many,TRBJ1-5
TGTGCCAGCACCGTACGGCGGCGGGGGGTCTACGAGCAGTACTTC,CASTVRRRGVYEQYF,TRBV6-8,TRBD2,.,TRBJ2-7
TGTGCCATCAGTGAGTCTGAGAGCTCTGGAAACACCATATATTTT,CAISESESSGNTIYF,TRBV10-3,.,.,TRBJ1-3
TGTGCCAGCAGCTTCCCGTTGCAGGGGTTGAACGAGCAGTACTTC,CASSFPLQGLNEQYF,TRBV7-9,.,.,TRBJ2-7
TGTGCCAGCAGCCTCGGGACGGTGGAACTGTTTTTT,CASSLGTVELFF,TRBV5-5,.,.,TRBJ1-4
TGTGCCAGCAGCCCAGGGGGCCGGACAGGGGACTGGGGAGCTTTCTTT,CASSPGGRTGDWGAFF,TRBV7-6,TRBD1,many,TRBJ1-1
TGTGCCAGCAGTGACTCGACAAACACCGGGGAGCTGTTTTTT,CASSDSTNTGELFF,TRBV6-4,.,many,TRBJ2-2
TGTGCCAGCAGCCAAGGCGGGTCCACAGATACGCAGTATTTT,CASSQGGSTDTQYF,TRBV7-6,.,many,TRBJ2-3
TGTGCCAGCAGTGACTCGACAGGGGGCGGCTACACCTTC,CASSDSTGGGYTF,TRBV6-4,TRBD1,.,TRBJ1-2